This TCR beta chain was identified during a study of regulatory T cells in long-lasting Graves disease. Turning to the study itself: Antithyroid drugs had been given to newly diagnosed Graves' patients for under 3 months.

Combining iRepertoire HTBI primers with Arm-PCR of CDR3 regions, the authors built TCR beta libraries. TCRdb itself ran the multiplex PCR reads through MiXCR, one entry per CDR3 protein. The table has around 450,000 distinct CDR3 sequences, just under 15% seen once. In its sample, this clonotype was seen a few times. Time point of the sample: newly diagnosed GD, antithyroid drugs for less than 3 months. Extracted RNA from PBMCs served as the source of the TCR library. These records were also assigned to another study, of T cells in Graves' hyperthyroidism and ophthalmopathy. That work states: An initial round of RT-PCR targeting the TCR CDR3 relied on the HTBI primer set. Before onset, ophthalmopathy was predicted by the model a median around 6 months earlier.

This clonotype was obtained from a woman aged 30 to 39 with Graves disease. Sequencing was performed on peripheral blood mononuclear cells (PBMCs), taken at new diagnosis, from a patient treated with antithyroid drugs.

This CDR3 reads CASKVSGRPAEQFF. CDR3 in DNA: TGTGCCAGCAAGGTTAGCGGGAGACCTGCTGAGCAGTTCTTC. V gene TRBV28 combines with J gene TRBJ2-1; TRBD2 agrees at 9 bases. Germline V lookup: CDR1 MDHEN, CDR2 SYDVKM. With 7 bases clipped from V and 9 bases from J, the junction kept 10 bases outside the gene matches. The CDR3 contains 14 residues.